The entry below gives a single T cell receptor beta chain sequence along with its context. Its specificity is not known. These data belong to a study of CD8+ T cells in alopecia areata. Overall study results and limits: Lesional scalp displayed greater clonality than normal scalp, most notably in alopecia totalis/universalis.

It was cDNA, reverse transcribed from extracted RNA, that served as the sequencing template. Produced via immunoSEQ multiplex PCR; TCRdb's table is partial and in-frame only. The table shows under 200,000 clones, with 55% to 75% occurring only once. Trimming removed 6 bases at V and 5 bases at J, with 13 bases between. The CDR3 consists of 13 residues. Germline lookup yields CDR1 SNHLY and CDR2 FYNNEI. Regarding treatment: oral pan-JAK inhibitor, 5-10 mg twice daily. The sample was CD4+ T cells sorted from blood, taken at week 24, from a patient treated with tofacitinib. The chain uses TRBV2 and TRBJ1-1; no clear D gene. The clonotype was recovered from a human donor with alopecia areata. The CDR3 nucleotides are TGTGCCAGCAGCGAGGACGGCGTAACTGAAGCTTTCTTT. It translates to CASSEDGVTEAFF.